This T cell receptor beta chain was identified during a study of control samples from healthy donors and cancer patients. Germline CDR1 reads SNHLY; CDR2 reads FYNNEI. Trimming took 9 bases from V and 3 from J, leaving 12 bases between them. This CDR3 is built from 13 residues. The protocol was immunoSEQ multiplex PCR, while the TCRdb copy is restricted to in-frame clones and leaves out a portion. In the table there are about 160,000 clones, roughly 94% of which are singletons. The TCR was taken from a woman in her 40s in good health. The rearrangement joins TRBV2 to TRBJ1-5; tentatively, D is TRBD1 (6 bases). Sequencing input: blood. As DNA, the CDR3 is TGTGCCAGTCGAGGACAGTTCAATCAGCCCCAGCATTTT. This translates into CASRGQFNQPQHF.